What follows is one T cell receptor beta chain and its context. The antigen is unknown. Use of 60 Vbeta and 13 Jbeta primers characterized the PCR. Using immunoSEQ multiplex PCR, the repertoire was profiled, and TCRdb retains in-frame clones only, with some absent. This sample has roughly 160,000 clones, with about 75% found just once. This record belongs to a study of cytomegalovirus exposure and HLA in healthy donors. At the level of the study: Earlier, 95 million to 140 million unique TCR beta sequences were recovered from around 200 million T cells by an analysis. Whole-study findings and limits: For presence/absence analyses, sequencing depth was assumed to be roughly uniform across donors. As confirmed in vitro, a few CMV-associated chains were specific for CMV antigens.

CDR1 and CDR2 (germline): LGHNA, YSLEER. The CDR3 is 11 residues long. The V end lost 4 bases, the J end lost 7 bases, and 5 bases lay between the germline ends. The sequence derives from a female donor in good health and CMV-seronegative. The genes are TRBV4-3 and TRBJ2-1; no clear D. Material: PBMCs. This CDR3 is CASSRRNEQFF. CDR3 in DNA: TGCGCCAGCAGCCGGCGGAATGAGCAGTTCTTC.